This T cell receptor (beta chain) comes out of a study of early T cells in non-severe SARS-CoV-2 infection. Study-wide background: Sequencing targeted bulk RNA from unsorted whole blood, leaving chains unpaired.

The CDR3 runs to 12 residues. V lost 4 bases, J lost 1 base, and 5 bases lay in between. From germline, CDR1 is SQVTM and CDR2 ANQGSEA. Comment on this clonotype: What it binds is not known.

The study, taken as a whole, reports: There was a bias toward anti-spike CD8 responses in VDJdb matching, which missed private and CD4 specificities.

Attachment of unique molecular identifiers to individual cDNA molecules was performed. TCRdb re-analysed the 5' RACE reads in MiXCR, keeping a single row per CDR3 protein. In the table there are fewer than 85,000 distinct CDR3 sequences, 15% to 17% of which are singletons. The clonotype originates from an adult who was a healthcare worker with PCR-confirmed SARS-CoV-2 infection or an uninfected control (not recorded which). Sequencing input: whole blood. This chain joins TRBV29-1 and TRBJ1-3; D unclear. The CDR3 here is CSVGVSGNTIYF. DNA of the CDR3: TGCAGCGTTGGAGTGTCTGGAAACACCATATATTTT.